This T cell receptor (beta chain) emerged from a study of blood T cell repertoires in COVID-19. Study summary: Samples representing acute and convalescent COVID-19 were sourced from the United States, Italy and Spain. T cells, B-cell-depleted T cells, or PBMCs provided the cDNA or gDNA that served as material.

CDR1 and CDR2 (germline): SGDLS, YYNGEE. The V end was cut by 3 bases, the J end by 2 bases, with 3 bases between. CDR3 length: 11 amino acids. TCRdb's copy holds only in-frame clones and misses some; the assay was immunoSEQ multiplex PCR. The sample lists under 85,000 clones, around 86% occurring once. This sequence was found in a man of 80 years or more with acute or convalescent COVID-19. The sequenced material came from peripheral blood. V usage is TRBV9 and J usage is TRBJ2-7; no clear D gene. The CDR3 here is CASSAAYEQYF. The CDR3 DNA reads as TGTGCCAGCAGCGCCGCCTACGAGCAGTACTTC.